This entry features one T cell receptor (beta chain) sequence. Its antigen is unknown. TCRdb re-analysed the 5' RACE reads in MiXCR, keeping a single row per CDR3 protein. The sample contains around 310,000 distinct CDR3 sequences, 20% to 25% of which appear only once. This sample is part of a study of T-cell memory formation after mild COVID-19. Background on the study: The study found TCR clusters largely donor specific.

Between the trimmed V and J ends, which lost 10 bases and 5 bases, there was a span of 23 bases. CDR1 is SSHAT, CDR2 FNYEAQ, per germline (reference sequence). This CDR3 comprises 16 residues. Study-level results: Day 15 to 85 contracting clones showed balanced CD4/CD8; day 15 to 37 expanders favored CD4+.

This clonotype was sampled from a man between 18 and 29 years old who had mild COVID-19 (a few samples of this study predate the infection). Cell type and time point are not known. The chain is built from TRBV7-7 and TRBJ1-4, with a possible D match to TRBD1 (5 bases). Sequenced: PBMCs or a T cell subset sorted from them (not recorded which). The CDR3 spells CATESGGKLLNEKLFF. The CDR3 coding sequence is TGTGCCACGGAGTCGGGGGGGAAATTATTAAATGAAAAACTGTTTTTT.